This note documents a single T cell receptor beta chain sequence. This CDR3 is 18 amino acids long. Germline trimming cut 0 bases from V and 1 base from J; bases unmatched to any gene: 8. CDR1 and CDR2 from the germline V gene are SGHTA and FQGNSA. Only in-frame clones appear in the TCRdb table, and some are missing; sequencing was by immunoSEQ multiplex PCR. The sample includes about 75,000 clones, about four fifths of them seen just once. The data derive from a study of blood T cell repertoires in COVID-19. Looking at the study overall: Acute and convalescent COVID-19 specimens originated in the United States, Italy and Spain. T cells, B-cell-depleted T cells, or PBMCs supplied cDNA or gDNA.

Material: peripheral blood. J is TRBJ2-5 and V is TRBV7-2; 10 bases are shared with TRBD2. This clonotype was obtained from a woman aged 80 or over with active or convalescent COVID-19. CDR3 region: CASSLAPAGGPVQETQYF. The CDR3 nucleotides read TGTGCCAGCAGCTTAGCGCCAGCGGGGGGGCCGGTCCAAGAGACCCAGTACTTC.